One sample yielded the 27 T cell receptor beta chains listed below, sequenced in a study of Ad26.COV2.S vaccination and SARS-CoV-2 variants. Some clones are missing from TCRdb's copy, which holds only in-frame ones; the method was immunoSEQ multiplex PCR. The table has around 240,000 clones, approximately 88% seen once; the top ten hold about 10%. Described treatment: roughly 20 received Ad26.COV2.S at low or high dose, single or two shots; about 5 received placebo; per-sample allocation not given. Sampling was performed 63 days after the first vaccine or placebo injection. The specimen was peripheral blood, collected in a trial of Ad26.COV2.S vaccine versus placebo. These TCRs come from a person between 18 and 65 years old who received the Ad26.COV2.S COVID-19 vaccine or a placebo.

The gene calls are TRBV10-3 and TRBJ1-4, with D perhaps TRBD1 (6 bases). V was clipped by 10 bases and J by 2 bases, with 11 bases between them. Germline loops: CDR1 ENHRY, CDR2 SYGVKD. The length of the CDR3 is 13 residues. CDR3 protein: CATHTGTNEKLFF. The CDR3 region has the DNA TGTGCCACCCATACAGGGACTAATGAAAAACTGTTTTTT.

The chain couples TRBV11-1 to TRBJ1-3; perhaps TRBD1 as D (5 bases). The CDR3 has 15 amino acids. Germline V gene lookup returns CDR1 SGHAT and CDR2 FQDESV (reference sequence). Trimming shortened V by 2 bases and J by 2 bases, and 10 bases separated the two germline ends. Written as DNA, the CDR3 is TGTGCCAGCAGCTTAAAAGGGGACCCTGGAAACACCATATATTTT. It codes for CASSLKGDPGNTIYF.

The chain links TRBV5-1 to TRBJ1-2, with TRBD1 identical over 7 bases. Germline V gene data show CDR1 as SGHRS and CDR2 as YFSETQ. V dropped 4 bases and J dropped 3; count of bases not matched to a gene: 3. The CDR3 length is 13 residues. DNA for the CDR3: TGCGCCAGCAGCCGGGACAGAGACTATGGCTACACCTTC. It encodes CASSRDRDYGYTF. The whole variable domain, remainder taken from reference TRBV5-1 and TRBJ1-2, is KAGVTQTPRYLIKTRGQQVTLSCSPISGHRSVSWYQQTPGQGLQFLFEYFSETQRNKGNFPGRFSGRQFSNSRSEMNVSTLELGDSALYLCASSRDRDYGYTFGSGTRLTVV.

The rearrangement joins TRBV28 to TRBJ2-7; a weak D match, TRBD2 (6 bases). Deletions cut 6 bases from V and 3 bases from J, with 12 bases between. The CDR3 totals 13 residues. Looked up from germline, CDR1 is MDHEN and CDR2 is SYDVKM. The CDR3 DNA reads as TGTGCCAGCAGAAACATGGGGGGCTACGAGCAGTACTTC. This translates into CASRNMGGYEQYF.

This clone has more than one count but fewer than ten. The CDR3 bases are TGTGCCAGCAGCTTAGCAACGGGGTCAGCCTATGGCTACACCTTC. It is translated as CASSLATGSAYGYTF. The chain joins TRBV7-2 to TRBJ1-2; no clear D. The CDR3 contains 15 residues. With 0 bases removed from V and 4 bases from J, the gap between germline ends came to 12 bases. The germline V gene encodes CDR1 SGHTA and CDR2 FQGNSA.

DNA for the CDR3: TGCAGCCTTCGGGACAGCTCCTACGAGCAGTACTTC. Residues: CSLRDSSYEQYF. This rearrangement joins TRBV29-1 to TRBJ2-7; 7 bases line up with TRBD1. This CDR3 contains 12 residues. Germline-derived CDR1 and CDR2 are SQVTM and ANQGSEA. The ends lost 8 bases at V and 0 bases at J; junction bases unmatched: 4.

This clone has only a few counts. The chain couples TRBV6-5 to TRBJ2-2, with unresolved D. The CDR3 has 13 amino acids. CDR1 is MNHEY and CDR2 is SVGAGI in the germline V gene. Trimming took 6 bases from V and 3 from J, leaving 8 bases between them. The CDR3 sequence: CASSPRYTGELFF. Written as DNA, the CDR3 is TGTGCCAGCAGCCCCAGGTACACCGGGGAGCTGTTTTTT.

The chain employs TRBV11-2 and TRBJ2-7; D is undetermined. Germline V lookup: CDR1 SGHAT, CDR2 FQNNGV. V lost 1 base and J 6 bases, leaving 10 bases between the germline ends. This CDR3 is 13 amino acids long. CDR3 nucleotides: TGTGCCAGCAGCTTAGTCGGGTGGGGCGAGCAGTACTTC. It specifies CASSLVGWGEQYF.

The chain carries TRBV7-9 and TRBJ1-1; possible D gene TRBD1, 5 bases. The germline CDR1 and CDR2 sequences are SEHNR and FQNEAQ (reference sequence). V was clipped by 3 bases and J by 4 bases, with 12 bases between them. This CDR3 region has 14 residues. The CDR3 sequence: CASSFTQRGTEAFF. The CDR3 nucleotides are TGTGCCAGCAGCTTTACGCAAAGGGGCACTGAAGCTTTCTTT.

The V call is TRBV6-4, the J call TRBJ1-2, with D possibly being TRBD1 (6 bases). V was trimmed by 5 bases and J by 11 bases, leaving 24 bases between them. The CDR3 totals 15 residues. The V gene's germline CDR1 is MRHNA and CDR2 SNTAGT. CDR3 sequence reads: CASSLTGTPREGYTF. The CDR3 DNA sequence: TGTGCCAGCAGTCTGACCGGGACACCCCGAGAGGGTTACACCTTC.

CDR3 nucleotide sequence: TGTGCCAGCAGCCCGTCTGCAGGCAATCAGCCCCAGCATTTT. It yields the protein CASSPSAGNQPQHF. The genes are TRBV9 and TRBJ1-5, with D unclear. Looked up from germline, CDR1 is SGDLS and CDR2 is YYNGEE. The CDR3 loop spans 14 amino acids. The V end was cut by 4 bases, the J end by 2 bases, with 10 bases between.

The chain has TRBV30 and TRBJ1-5, with D unresolved. The V and J ends lost 3 bases and 3 bases respectively, with 9 bases between them. Germline-derived CDR1 and CDR2 are GTSNPN and SVGIG (reference sequence). The length of the CDR3 is 13 residues. The CDR3 coding sequence is TGTGCCTGGAGCGAGGATAACAATCAGCCCCAGCATTTT. Translating it yields CAWSEDNNQPQHF. The full variable domain, rest sourced from reference TRBV30 and TRBJ1-5, is SQTIHQWPATLVQPVGSPLSLECTVEGTSNPNLYWYRQAAGRGLQLLFYSVGIGQISSEVPQNLSASRPQDRQFILSSKKLLLSDSGFYLCAWSEDNNQPQHFGDGTRLSIL.

The rearrangement uses TRBV27 and TRBJ2-3, with 7 nucleotides matching TRBD2. After removal of 5 bases from V and 2 bases from J, the junction contained 10 bases not matched to a gene. Germline V CDR1 and CDR2: MNHEY, SMNVEV (reference sequence). The CDR3 covers 16 residues. The DNA of the CDR3 is TGTGCCAGCAGTCTCCGTTCTAGCGGATACACAGATACGCAGTATTTT. Amino acid sequence: CASSLRSSGYTDTQYF.

This chain links TRBV28 with TRBJ1-2; the match to TRBD1 covers 9 bases. The germline V gene encodes CDR1 MDHEN and CDR2 SYDVKM. The CDR3 length is 15 residues. After removal of 6 bases from V and 8 bases from J, the junction contained 13 bases not matched to a gene. The CDR3 DNA follows: TGTGCCAGCAGGTTCTCAGCCGGGACAGGGCTCGGCTACACCTTC. This sequence encodes CASRFSAGTGLGYTF.

The chain recombines TRBV2 with TRBJ2-2; D is ambiguous. CDR3 size: 13 residues. Trimming pared 4 bases from V and 6 bases from J, leaving 9 bases between. The germline V gene has CDR1 SNHLY and CDR2 FYNNEI. As DNA, the CDR3 is TGTGCCAGCAGTGGGGTTAGAGCCGGGGAGCTGTTTTTT. It codes for CASSGVRAGELFF.

The gene calls are TRBV4-1 and TRBJ2-7; D possibly uses TRBD1 or TRBD2 (6 bases each). The germline V gene has CDR1 MGHRA and CDR2 YSYEKL. Trimming took 7 bases from V and 0 from J, leaving 16 bases between them. The length of the CDR3 is 15 residues. For the CDR3, the DNA is TGCGCCAGCATTCGGGGGCGGGATAGCTCCTACGAGCAGTACTTC. Its protein product is CASIRGRDSSYEQYF.

The genes are TRBV19 and TRBJ2-1; TRBD1 might be the D (5 bases). This CDR3 comprises 15 residues. From germline, CDR1 is LNHDA and CDR2 SQIVND (reference sequence). V lost 6 bases to trimming and J lost 2 bases, with 14 bases between them. The DNA for the CDR3 is TGTGCCAGTAGCCGACAGACCAACACCTACAATGAGCAGTTCTTC. Encoded protein: CASSRQTNTYNEQFF.

V gene TRBV30 combines with J gene TRBJ2-7; D call uncertain. V lost 2 bases to trimming and J lost 1 base, with 3 bases between them. Germline CDR1 GTSNPN, CDR2 SVGIG (reference sequence). The CDR3 length is 11 residues. The CDR3, as DNA: TGTGCCTGGAGTAGGTCCTACGAGCAGTACTTC. Its protein is CAWSRSYEQYF.

This clone has just a few counts. The V call is TRBV7-6, the J call TRBJ2-5; possibly TRBD1 or TRBD2 for D (6 bases each). The CDR3 runs 12 residues. Germline V CDR1 and CDR2: SGHVS, FNYEAQ. Deletions cut 5 bases from V and 5 bases from J, with 9 bases between. Here the CDR3 DNA reads TGTGCCAGCAGCGAAGGGGGGGAGACCCAGTACTTC. This gives the protein CASSEGGETQYF.

CDR3 DNA: TGTGCCAGTAGAGATGGGGCACTCTGGTCCACCGGGGAGCTGTTTTTT. This sequence encodes CASRDGALWSTGELFF. This chain links TRBV19 with TRBJ2-2, with a possible D match to TRBD1 (5 bases). The CDR3 runs to 16 residues. The germline CDR1 and CDR2 sequences are LNHDA and SQIVND (reference sequence). V was pared by 6 bases and J by 4 bases, with 18 bases between.

This clone was counted at least ten times. Within the sample, other DNA sequences also encode this same CDR3. The gene calls are TRBV5-4 and TRBJ2-1; D is undetermined. The V end lost 0 bases, the J end lost 5 bases, and 9 bases lay between the germline ends. Germline CDR1 reads SGHNT; CDR2 reads YYREEE (reference sequence). The CDR3 runs 14 residues. CDR3 nucleotide sequence: TGTGCCAGCAGCTTGGATTCAGACCACAATGAGCAGTTCTTC. Translated, it gives CASSLDSDHNEQFF.

CDR3 DNA: TGTGCCAGCAGTTATAACGGACAGGGAAGACCAGATACGCAGTATTTT. It is translated as CASSYNGQGRPDTQYF. The chain recombines TRBV6-2 or TRBV6-3 with TRBJ2-3; 8 nucleotides line up with TRBD1. V was clipped by 3 bases and J by 4 bases; unmatched bases: 9. Germline V gene sequence: CDR1 MNHEY, CDR2 SVGEGT. The CDR3 length is 16 residues.

This clone was seen just once. The chain links TRBV28 to TRBJ2-7; TRBD2 agrees at 7 bases. The J segment lost 2 bases and the V segment lost 1 base, leaving 8 bases of the junction unmatched. CDR3 length equals 16 residues. The germline V gene has CDR1 MDHEN and CDR2 SYDVKM. CDR3: CASSLSLERGTYEQYF. The CDR3 nucleotides are TGTGCCAGCAGTTTATCCCTTGAGCGGGGAACCTACGAGCAGTACTTC.

This clone has only one observation. The V call is TRBV5-4, the J call TRBJ2-1; D gene uncertain. The CDR3 extends over 15 amino acids. With 4 bases removed from V and 5 bases from J, the gap between germline ends came to 16 bases. Germline V gives CDR1 SGHNT, CDR2 YYREEE (reference sequence). The CDR3 DNA sequence: TGTGCCAGCAGCCAGTATCGGGCGGCCGACAATGAGCAGTTCTTC. Translated, it gives CASSQYRAADNEQFF.

This sequence joins TRBV7-9 and TRBJ2-7; D is ambiguous. Trimming pared 5 bases from V and 5 bases from J, leaving 13 bases between. From germline, CDR1 is SEHNR and CDR2 FQNEAQ (reference sequence). The CDR3 sequence is 13 residues long. The CDR3: CASSPHHRDEQYF. In DNA form, the CDR3 reads TGTGCCAGCAGCCCTCACCATCGGGACGAGCAGTACTTC.

The count of this clone is one. This chain joins TRBV27 and TRBJ2-5; a possible D gene is TRBD2 (6 bases). Germline V gives CDR1 MNHEY, CDR2 SMNVEV (reference sequence). This CDR3 region has 17 residues. The V end was cut by 6 bases, the J end by 2 bases, with 22 bases between. CDR3 DNA sequence: TGTGCCAGCAGAGTCCTTGGGGTGCGGGGAGAACAAGAGACCCAGTACTTC. Amino acids: CASRVLGVRGEQETQYF.

The chain is built from TRBV19 and TRBJ2-7; 7 nucleotides align to TRBD1. The V and J ends lost 8 bases and 2 bases, in that order; junction bases with no gene match: 6. This CDR3 has 13 amino acids. The V gene's germline CDR1 is LNHDA and CDR2 SQIVND (reference sequence). DNA for the CDR3: TGTGCCAGTCAGGGGGACGCACCCTACGAGCAGTACTTC. Translating it yields CASQGDAPYEQYF.